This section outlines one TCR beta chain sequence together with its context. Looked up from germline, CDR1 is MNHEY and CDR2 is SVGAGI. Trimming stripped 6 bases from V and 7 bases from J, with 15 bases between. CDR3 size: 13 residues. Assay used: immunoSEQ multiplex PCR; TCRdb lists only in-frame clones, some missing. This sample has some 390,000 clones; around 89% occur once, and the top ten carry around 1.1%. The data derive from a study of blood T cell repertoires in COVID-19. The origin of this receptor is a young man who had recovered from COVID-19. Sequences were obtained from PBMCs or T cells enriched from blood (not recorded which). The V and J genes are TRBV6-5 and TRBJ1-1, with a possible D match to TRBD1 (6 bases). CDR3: CASSRGRGLEAFF. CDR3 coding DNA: TGTGCCAGCAGCCGAGGGCGGGGGCTTGAAGCTTTCTTT.